Shown below are 26 T cell receptor beta chains from a single sample sequenced in a study of regulatory T cells in long-lasting Graves disease (dated by TCRdb to the early 2020s). What the time point label conveys for this sample: newly diagnosed GD, antithyroid drugs for less than 3 months. For both TCR sequencing and RNA sequencing, RNA was extracted from PBMCs in TRIzol. The library was built by means of multiplex PCR. Sequencing instrument: Illumina HiSeq 4000. CDR3 regions were amplified by Arm-PCR with iRepertoire HTBI primers to construct TCR beta libraries. TCRdb cleaned the public reads at Q25 with fastp, built clones with MiXCR and kept in-frame beta chains. One record per CDR3 amino acid sequence lists the most common genes and DNA. The table for this sample lists roughly 410,000 distinct CDR3 sequences; approximately 15% of them were counted only once. The ten largest clones capture approximately 7.8% of the sample.

The sample also formed part of further work on T cells in Graves' hyperthyroidism and ophthalmopathy.

Sequenced here: peripheral blood mononuclear cells (PBMCs), sampled at new diagnosis, from a patient treated with antithyroid drugs. The receptor source for this set is a woman in her 40s with Graves disease. Donor details come from another sample of the same person, matched by shared clones.

J is TRBJ1-4 and V is TRBV29-1, with D unresolved. CDR3 size: 14 residues. V shed 4 bases and J shed 1 base, with 10 bases lying between them. CDR1 is SQVTM, CDR2 ANQGSEA, per germline. The CDR3 DNA sequence: TGCAGCGTTGGACGACCGGGAACTAATGAAAAACTGTTTTTT. Translated, it gives CSVGRPGTNEKLFF.

The genes are TRBV5-6 and TRBJ2-4; the D call may be TRBD1 or TRBD2 (5 bases each). The germline V gene has CDR1 SGHDT and CDR2 YYEEEE. The CDR3 sequence is 14 residues long. Trimming took off 4 bases at V and 7 bases at J, with 15 bases between the two ends. This CDR3 is CASSPYEWGNIQYF. DNA for the CDR3: TGTGCCAGCAGCCCCTACGAGTGGGGGAACATTCAGTACTTC.

This clonotype has ten or more counts. The chain recombines TRBV2 with TRBJ2-7; tentative D call: TRBD2 (5 bases). Trimming removed 2 bases at V and 5 bases at J, with 13 bases between. The germline gives CDR1 SNHLY, CDR2 FYNNEI. The CDR3 totals 14 residues. CDR3 amino acids: CASSEHSGPNEQYF. The DNA of the CDR3 is TGTGCCAGCAGTGAACACAGCGGCCCTAACGAGCAGTACTTC.

There are a few counts of this clonotype. The CDR3 sequence: CASSLDRQGGYTF. As DNA, the CDR3 is TGTGCCAGCAGCTTGGATCGCCAGGGTGGCTACACCTTC. V and J are TRBV5-4 and TRBJ1-2; possible D gene TRBD1, 5 bases. CDR3 length equals 13 residues. The V gene's germline CDR1 is SGHNT and CDR2 YYREEE (reference sequence). The ends were cut back, 0 bases at V and 7 bases at J, with 10 bases in the middle.

Concerning this clonotype: A much larger clone lies a single base off, so this may be a read error. The chain employs TRBV7-9 and TRBJ2-2; TRBD1 aligns across 10 bases. Germline loops: CDR1 SEHNR, CDR2 FQNEAQ (reference sequence). The CDR3 is 15 amino acids. J gave up 2 bases and V 5 bases, and 2 bases lay outside the gene matches. CDR3 sequence: CASSTTGGNTGELFF. The CDR3 region has the DNA TGTGCCAGCAGCACGACAGGGGGCAACACCGGGGAGCTGTTTTTT.

This chain links TRBV6-2 or TRBV6-3 with TRBJ2-7; 9 nucleotides agree with TRBD2. V trimming: 5 bases; J trimming: 5 bases; junction bases outside the gene matches: 7. The CDR3 is made up of 14 amino acids. Per the germline V gene, CDR1 is MNHEY and CDR2 is SVGEGT. The CDR3: CASSVGLAGNEQYF. The CDR3 nucleotides are TGTGCCAGCAGTGTTGGTCTAGCGGGAAACGAGCAGTACTTC.

In regard to this clonotype: This may arise from a read error, as a much more abundant clone is one base away. This chain connects TRBV24-1 to TRBJ2-1, with D unclear. The CDR3 loop spans 14 amino acids. Trimming cost V 6 bases and J 1 base, with 9 bases left between them. Germline V gene data show CDR1 as KGHDR and CDR2 as SFDVKD. The CDR3 sequence: CATSKDQSYNEQFF. CDR3 coding DNA: TGTGCCACCAGTAAGGATCAGTCCTACAATGAGCAGTTCTTC.

This clonotype was recorded many times. The chain employs TRBV20-1 and TRBJ2-1; 14 positions match TRBD2. CDR1 and CDR2 from the germline V gene are DFQATT and SNEGSKA (reference sequence). V was pared by 1 base and J by 6 bases, with 5 bases of the junction left unmatched. This CDR3 contains 16 residues. CDR3 sequence (DNA): TGCAGTGCTAGAGGGACTAGCGGGAGGTTGCGCAATGAGCAGTTCTTC. Its protein product is CSARGTSGRLRNEQFF.

This clonotype was recorded at least ten times. The V and J genes are TRBV7-9 and TRBJ1-4; tentative D call: TRBD1 (5 bases). Trimming cost V 5 bases and J 7 bases, with 17 bases left between them. Germline values: CDR1 SEHNR, CDR2 FQNEAQ (reference sequence). CDR3 length: 15 residues. CDR3 DNA: TGTGCCAGCAGCCCCGGAAGGGCAGGGAGTGAAAAACTGTTTTTT. Protein sequence: CASSPGRAGSEKLFF.

The chain has TRBV2 and TRBJ1-3; a weak D match, TRBD1 (5 bases). Between the trimmed V and J ends, which lost 8 bases and 3 bases, there was a span of 8 bases. The CDR3 length is 12 residues. Germline V gene data show CDR1 as SNHLY and CDR2 as FYNNEI. This CDR3 reads CASEGDGNTIYF. The CDR3 region has the DNA TGTGCCAGCGAAGGGGATGGAAACACCATATATTTT.

There are a few counts of this clonotype. V is TRBV6-2 or TRBV6-3 and J is TRBJ2-1; 11 nucleotides line up with TRBD2. Losses at the gene ends were 6 bases for V and 7 bases for J; bases not matched to a gene: 2. CDR3 length equals 13 residues. Germline values: CDR1 MNHEY, CDR2 SVGEGT. In DNA form, the CDR3 reads TGTGCCAGCAGGTCTAGCGGGGGGAATGAGCAGTTCTTC. It encodes CASRSSGGNEQFF.

This clonotype was counted many times. The genes are TRBV28 and TRBJ1-1; D is possibly TRBD1 (6 bases). Trimming pared 7 bases from V and 4 bases from J, leaving 16 bases between. Germline assignment: CDR1 MDHEN and CDR2 SYDVKM. This CDR3 is built from 14 residues. The DNA for the CDR3 is TGTGCCAGCACCTGGGGAAAAGGGGGCACTGAAGCTTTCTTT. It codes for CASTWGKGGTEAFF.

The sample holds many counts of this clonotype. The CDR3 DNA follows: TGTGCCAGCAGAGACACGGGGGCCGATAACTATGGCTACACCTTC. Amino acid sequence: CASRDTGADNYGYTF. The chain has TRBV6-1 and TRBJ1-2; tentative D call: TRBD1 (6 bases). V was cut by 6 bases and J by 1 base, with 15 bases left in between. The CDR3 has 15 residues. Germline values: CDR1 MNHNS, CDR2 SASEGT.

Ten or more counts support this clonotype. The V gene is TRBV28, the J gene TRBJ1-4; possible D gene TRBD1, 5 bases. In germline, CDR1 is MDHEN, CDR2 SYDVKM. Trimming took 5 bases from V and 3 from J, leaving 13 bases between them. There are 15 residues in the CDR3. The CDR3 protein is CASSQWDGSNEKLFF. CDR3 DNA: TGTGCCAGCAGTCAATGGGACGGATCTAATGAAAAACTGTTTTTT.

The rearrangement uses TRBV7-8 and TRBJ1-1; D unresolved. V was clipped by 2 bases and J by 0 bases, with 7 bases between them. From germline, CDR1 is SGHVS and CDR2 FQNEAQ. This CDR3 comprises 14 residues. CDR3 region: CASSLLSMNTEAFF. The CDR3 DNA reads as TGTGCCAGCAGCTTACTCAGTATGAACACTGAAGCTTTCTTT. Full variable domain (missing parts from reference TRBV7-8 and TRBJ1-1): GAGVSQSPRYKVAKRGQDVALRCDPISGHVSLFWYQQALGQGPEFLTYFQNEAQLDKSGLPSDRFFAERPEGSVSTLKIQRTQQEDSAVYLCASSLLSMNTEAFFGQGTRLTVV.

This clonotype has only a few counts. The junction departs from germline at one end; a sequencing error may be responsible. The genes are TRBV12-3 or TRBV12-4 and TRBJ2-1, with D maybe TRBD1 (5 bases). This CDR3 has 13 amino acids. The CDR3 here is CASRSSGFNGQFF. The CDR3 DNA follows: TGTGCCAGCAGGTCCTCAGGGTTCAATGGGCAGTTCTTC.

This clonotype was counted a few times. This rearrangement joins TRBV20-1 to TRBJ2-3; the match to TRBD2 covers 8 bases. CDR1 and CDR2 (germline): DFQATT, SNEGSKA (reference sequence). The ends lost 1 base at V and 3 bases at J; junction bases unmatched: 12. The CDR3 totals 17 residues. The CDR3 here is CSARVRREGLRTDTQYF. For the CDR3, the DNA is TGCAGTGCTAGAGTACGACGGGAGGGCCTGAGGACAGATACGCAGTATTTT.

This clonotype was recorded a few times. The CDR3 does not close with the conserved phenylalanine or tryptophan, likely indicating a read error. The V call is TRBV4-1, the J call TRBJ1-1, with D uncertain. The CDR3 totals 13 residues. Trimming pared 3 bases from V and 1 base from J, leaving 6 bases between. Germline values: CDR1 MGHRA, CDR2 YSYEKL. CDR3 region: CASSQRGNTEAFL. In DNA form, the CDR3 reads TGCGCCAGCAGCCAGCGGGGGAACACTGAAGCTTTCCTT.

The rearrangement links TRBV18 to TRBJ1-5; D not resolved. CDR1 and CDR2 from the germline V gene are KGHSH and LQKENI. This CDR3 is built from 14 residues. Deletions cut 2 bases from V and 5 bases from J, with 10 bases between. The CDR3, as DNA: TGTGCCAGCTCACCAGGGGTTCGCGATCAGCCCCAGCATTTT. Translation: CASSPGVRDQPQHF.

This clonotype occurred many times. The DNA of the CDR3 is TGTGCCAGCGGCCCTCCAGCAGGCTACGAGCAGTACTTC. Translated: CASGPPAGYEQYF. This chain joins TRBV11-3 and TRBJ2-7; D is uncertain. Per germline, CDR1 SGHNT and CDR2 YENEEA. The V end was cut by 8 bases, the J end by 3 bases, with 14 bases between. CDR3 length: 13 residues.

The sample holds many counts of this clonotype. The genes are TRBV9 and TRBJ2-7; TRBD2 might be the D (5 bases). Germline CDR1 is SGDLS and CDR2 is YYNGEE. This CDR3 comprises 14 residues. V was trimmed by 3 bases and J by 1 base, leaving 11 bases between them. The CDR3 sequence: CASSARTSSYEQYF. The CDR3 region has the DNA TGTGCCAGCAGCGCCCGAACTAGTTCCTACGAGCAGTACTTC.

In this sample, this clonotype turned up once. V usage is TRBV5-5 and J usage is TRBJ2-4; D is undetermined. V lost 0 bases and J 3 bases, leaving 10 bases between the germline ends. CDR1 and CDR2 (germline): SGHKS, YYEKEE (reference sequence). The CDR3 totals 15 residues. This CDR3 reads CASSLEGLGKNIQYF. In DNA form, the CDR3 reads TGTGCCAGCAGCTTGGAAGGGTTGGGCAAAAACATTCAGTACTTC.

This clonotype was seen repeatedly, ten times or more. The chain recombines TRBV4-2 with TRBJ2-7; D is unclear. V was clipped by 0 bases and J by 3 bases, with 6 bases between them. Germline CDR1 reads LGHNA; CDR2 reads YNFKEQ. CDR3 length: 13 residues. CDR3 loop: CASSQDMSYEQYF. CDR3 DNA sequence: TGTGCCAGCAGCCAAGATATGAGCTACGAGCAGTACTTC.

The V and J genes are TRBV20-1 and TRBJ1-1; D is perhaps TRBD1 (6 bases). V was shortened by 0 bases and J by 1 base, with 9 bases between the two germline ends. CDR3 size: 14 residues. Germline CDR1 and CDR2: DFQATT and SNEGSKA (reference sequence). In DNA, the CDR3 is TGCAGTGCTAGAGAACGGACAGCGAACACTGAAGCTTTCTTT. Translated, it gives CSARERTANTEAFF.

Worth noting for this clonotype: Being one base from a much bigger clone, this may be a read error. The chain links TRBV12-3 or TRBV12-4 to TRBJ2-5; TRBD1 might be the D (5 bases). The CDR3 has 15 amino acids. DNA of the CDR3: TGTGCCAGCAGTTTGCAGGGAAGGAGACAAGAGGCCCAGTACTTC. This translates into CASSLQGRRQEAQYF.

The chain employs TRBV29-1 and TRBJ2-3; D ambiguous. Germline V gives CDR1 SQVTM, CDR2 ANQGSEA. Trimming shortened V by 7 bases and J by 0 bases, and 11 bases separated the two germline ends. The CDR3 is 13 residues long. CDR3 coding DNA: TGCAGCGGCTTAGGGTTTAGCACAGATACGCAGTATTTT. It is translated as CSGLGFSTDTQYF.